The source of this T cell receptor (beta chain) is a study of blood T cell repertoires in COVID-19. As for the study in general: Sample material is recorded as cDNA or gDNA derived from T cells, B-cell-depleted T cells, or PBMCs.

The study drew participants aged about 18 to 95 years from roughly 25 US areas. Trimming pared 2 bases from V and 3 bases from J, leaving 15 bases between. This CDR3 spans 16 amino acids. Germline V gene sequence: CDR1 LGHNA, CDR2 YNFKEQ. Only in-frame clones appear in the TCRdb table, and some are missing; sequencing was by immunoSEQ multiplex PCR. The sample holds hundreds of thousands of clones, about 90% seen once. This clone was observed once. V and J are TRBV4-2 and TRBJ2-3; D is unclear. The sample comprised PBMCs or T cells enriched from blood (not recorded which). The TCR was taken from a woman aged 50 to 65 with acute COVID-19. DNA for the CDR3: TGTGCCAGCAGCCAAACCCAGTCGGGTGGGACAGATACGCAGTATTTT. This encodes CASSQTQSGGTDTQYF.